The 12 T cell receptor beta chains given below trace back to one sample, sequenced in a study of T cell repertoires in aging, cancer and after chemotherapy. TRB rearrangements spanning V, D and J were amplified using mixed TRB-A/B primers. TCRdb reprocessed the multiplex PCR reads with MiXCR, giving one entry per CDR3 protein. The table includes some 840 distinct CDR3 sequences, around a quarter detected once. TCR beta rearrangements were amplified from peripheral blood genomic DNA. Sequences were obtained from blood. Receptors originate from a human donor with a blood cancer.

This clonotype was counted a few times. The chain links TRBV6-5 to TRBJ2-3, with 11 bases matching TRBD2. The CDR3 runs 14 residues. V was pared by 5 bases and J by 5 bases, with 3 bases of the junction left unmatched. The germline CDR1 and CDR2 sequences are MNHEY and SVGAGI. CDR3 in DNA: TGTGCCAGCAGTAACCTAGCGGGAGGAGATACGCAGTATTTT. It codes for CASSNLAGGDTQYF.

Of note for this clonotype: This may stem from a read error, because a much larger clone lies one nucleotide away. The chain links TRBV21-1 to TRBJ1-6. TRBV21-1 is tagged as a pseudogene. The CDR3 runs to 16 residues. The CDR3 DNA reads TGTGCCTGCAGCAAAGTAAAGGGTGGGTGTAATTCACCCCTCCACTTT. It specifies CACSKVKGGCNSPLHF.

The chain couples TRBV20-1 to TRBJ2-7, with D possibly being TRBD1 (7 bases). V was clipped by 6 bases and J by 3 bases, with 15 bases between them. Germline CDR1 DFQATT, CDR2 SNEGSKA (reference sequence). The CDR3 consists of 13 residues. The CDR3 DNA reads as TGCAGTGCGCGGGGACAGCAAGACTACGAGCAGTACTTC. Translation gives CSARGQQDYEQYF.

Within the sample, this clonotype is medium-sized. This CDR3 reads CASSSTGGSDWLGPGGSGYTF. Here the CDR3 DNA reads TGTGCCAGCTCGTCTACAGGGGGCTCTGACTGGTTGGGCCCTGGGGGTTCTGGCTACACCTTC. The chain links TRBV18 to TRBJ1-2; 9 bases align to TRBD1. In germline, CDR1 is KGHSH, CDR2 LQKENI. Germline trimming cut 6 bases from V and 7 bases from J; bases unmatched to any gene: 30. The CDR3 consists of 21 residues.

This clonotype is classed as medium-sized. The chain uses TRBV12-3 or TRBV12-4 and TRBJ2-5; TRBD2 matches 10 bases. CDR3 length equals 15 residues. Trimming took 0 bases from V and 5 from J; bases not matched to a gene: 3. The chain's CDR3 is CASSLAASGSETQYF. The CDR3 nucleotides are TGTGCCAGCAGTTTAGCGGCTAGCGGGAGCGAGACCCAGTACTTC.

Within the sample, this clonotype is medium-sized. This sequence joins TRBV19 and TRBJ1-2; D is undetermined. The germline gives CDR1 LNHDA, CDR2 SQIVND (reference sequence). This CDR3 is built from 15 residues. Trimming left V 10 bases short and J 0 bases short, with 18 bases between. For the CDR3, the DNA is TGTGCCAACAAATGGGGAGACACTTCTAACTATGGCTACACCTTC. This codes for CANKWGDTSNYGYTF.

This chain uses TRBV19 with TRBJ2-7, with 12 bases lining up with TRBD2. Germline lookup yields CDR1 LNHDA and CDR2 SQIVND (reference sequence). The CDR3 has 15 amino acids. The V segment lost 4 bases and the J segment 0 bases; nucleotides outside the gene matches: 1. CDR3: CASSTTSGSSYEQYF. The CDR3, as DNA: TGTGCCAGTAGTACGACTAGCGGGAGCTCCTACGAGCAGTACTTC.

A remark on this clonotype: A much larger clone sits a single nucleotide away, making a read error possible. The V and J genes are TRBV28 and TRBJ1-6; 7 bases fit TRBD1. CDR3 length equals 14 residues. Per germline, CDR1 MDHEN and CDR2 SYDVKM. The trim removed 4 bases at V and 10 bases at J, leaving 7 bases unmatched. CDR3 region: CASSWDSDSSPLHF. The DNA of the CDR3 is TGTGCCAGCAGTTGGGACAGTGACAGCTCACCCCTCCACTTT.

The chain joins TRBV20-1 to TRBJ2-3; 12 nucleotides match TRBD1. CDR3 length: 15 residues. J was trimmed by 7 bases and V by 6 bases; bases with no gene match: 11. In germline, CDR1 is DFQATT, CDR2 SNEGSKA (reference sequence). CDR3 sequence: CSARVPGQGANTQYF. CDR3 coding DNA: TGCAGTGCGCGCGTACCGGGACAGGGGGCAAATACGCAGTATTTT.

The chain links TRBV28 to TRBJ1-2, with D uncertain. Per the germline V gene, CDR1 is MDHEN and CDR2 is SYDVKM. Trimming took off 5 bases at V and 7 bases at J, with 14 bases between the two ends. The CDR3 is 13 residues long. This CDR3 is CASSPLFRGGYTF. The CDR3 coding sequence is TGTGCCAGCAGTCCATTGTTTCGGGGTGGCTACACCTTC.

This clonotype is judged medium-sized. V usage is TRBV7-6 and J usage is TRBJ2-1; 7 bases map to TRBD2. CDR1 and CDR2 from the germline V gene are SGHVS and FNYEAQ. The CDR3 is 13 amino acids. With V trimmed by 6 bases and J by 9 bases, 8 bases remained unmatched. Here the CDR3 reads CASSSPGRTEQFF. The CDR3 nucleotides are TGTGCCAGCAGTTCCCCCGGGAGGACTGAGCAGTTCTTC.

The chain links TRBV6-2 or TRBV6-3 to TRBJ2-5; D gene uncertain. Trimming left V 5 bases short and J 5 bases short, with 3 bases between. CDR3 length equals 10 residues. Looked up from germline, CDR1 is MNHEY and CDR2 is SVGEGT. This CDR3 is CASSLETQYF. CDR3 DNA: TGTGCCAGCAGTCTGGAGACCCAGTACTTC.